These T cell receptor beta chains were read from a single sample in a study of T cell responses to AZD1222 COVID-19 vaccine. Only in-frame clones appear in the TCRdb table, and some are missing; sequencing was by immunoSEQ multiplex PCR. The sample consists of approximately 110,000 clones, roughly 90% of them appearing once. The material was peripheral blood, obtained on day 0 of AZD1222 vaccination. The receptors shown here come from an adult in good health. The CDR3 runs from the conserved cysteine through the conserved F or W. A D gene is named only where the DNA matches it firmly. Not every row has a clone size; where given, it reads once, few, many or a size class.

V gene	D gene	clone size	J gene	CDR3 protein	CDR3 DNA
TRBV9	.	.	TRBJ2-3	CASSRIEGGPTDTQYF	TGTGCCAGCAGCCGCATCGAGGGGGGCCCCACAGATACGCAGTATTTT
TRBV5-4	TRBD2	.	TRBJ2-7	CASSLGLAGVGSYEQYF	TGTGCCAGCAGCTTGGGACTAGCGGGAGTTGGTTCCTACGAGCAGTACTTC
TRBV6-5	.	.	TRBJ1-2	CASRRGASNYGYTF	TGTGCCAGCAGACGGGGCGCGAGTAACTATGGCTACACCTTC
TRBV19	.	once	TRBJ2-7	CASGGRQGTYEQYF	TGTGCCAGTGGCGGGAGACAGGGGACCTACGAGCAGTACTTC
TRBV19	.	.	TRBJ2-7	CASSIWGNSYEQYF	TGTGCCAGTAGTATTTGGGGCAACTCCTACGAGCAGTACTTC
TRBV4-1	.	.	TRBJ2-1	CASSHVNLVTYNEQFF	TGCGCCAGCAGCCACGTTAACCTAGTGACCTACAATGAGCAGTTCTTC
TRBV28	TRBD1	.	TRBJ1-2	CASSFSDRHYGYTF	TGTGCCAGCAGTTTTTCGGACAGGCACTATGGCTACACCTTC
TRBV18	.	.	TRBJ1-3	CASSPSAKKGYGNTIYF	TGTGCCAGCTCACCATCGGCAAAAAAGGGGTACGGAAACACCATATATTTT
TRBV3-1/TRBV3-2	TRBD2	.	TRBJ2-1	CASSQWREGGEQFF	TGTGCCAGCAGCCAATGGCGGGAGGGAGGGGAGCAGTTCTTC
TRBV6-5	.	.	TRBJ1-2	CASSSGAAPYGYTF	TGTGCCAGCAGTTCAGGGGCCGCCCCCTATGGCTACACCTTC
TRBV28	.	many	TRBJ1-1	CASSFPAWGRISTEAFF	TGTGCCAGCAGTTTCCCCGCTTGGGGACGGATAAGCACTGAAGCTTTCTTT
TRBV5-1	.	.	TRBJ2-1	CASSLVENEQFF	TGCGCCAGCAGCTTAGTCGAGAATGAGCAGTTCTTC
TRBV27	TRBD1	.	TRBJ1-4	CASSLSGQINEKLFF	TGTGCCAGCAGTTTATCGGGACAGATTAATGAAAAACTGTTTTTT
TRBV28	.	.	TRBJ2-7	CASSHKAQSKQYF	TGTGCCAGCAGCCACAAGGCACAGTCGAAGCAGTACTTC
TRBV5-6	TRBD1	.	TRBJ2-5	CASSLGQGGTQYF	TGTGCCAGCAGCTTGGGACAGGGGGGGACCCAGTACTTC
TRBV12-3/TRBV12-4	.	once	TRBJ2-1	CASTVTVYNEQFF	TGTGCCAGCACTGTTACAGTCTACAATGAGCAGTTCTTC
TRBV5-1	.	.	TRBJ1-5	CASSLDGVNQPQHF	TGCGCCAGCAGCCTAGACGGAGTCAATCAGCCCCAGCATTTT
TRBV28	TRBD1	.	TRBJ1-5	CASSLVQGAGSQPQHF	TGTGCCAGCAGTTTAGTTCAGGGGGCGGGAAGTCAGCCCCAGCATTTT
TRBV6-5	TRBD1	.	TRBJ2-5	CASIPTGWALETQYF	TGTGCCAGTATACCGACAGGGTGGGCGTTAGAGACCCAGTACTTC
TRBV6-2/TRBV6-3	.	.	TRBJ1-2	CASSYGRTDYGYTF	TGTGCCAGCAGTTACGGCAGGACAGACTATGGCTACACCTTC
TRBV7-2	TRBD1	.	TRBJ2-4	CASSQGQGASQYF	TGTGCCAGCAGCCAGGGACAGGGGGCGTCTCAGTACTTC
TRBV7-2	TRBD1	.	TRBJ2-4	CASSYRGTQNIQYF	TGTGCCAGCAGCTACAGGGGAACGCAAAACATTCAGTACTTC
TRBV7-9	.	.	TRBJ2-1	CASSYGAGANNEQFF	TGTGCCAGCAGCTATGGGGCAGGGGCCAACAATGAGCAGTTCTTC
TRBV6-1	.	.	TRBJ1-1	CASSEPPGGGVNTEAFF	TGTGCCAGCAGTGAACCACCTGGGGGAGGGGTGAACACTGAAGCTTTCTTT
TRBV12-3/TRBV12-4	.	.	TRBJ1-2	CASTPAVVGGYTF	TGTGCCAGCACCCCCGCAGTGGTAGGGGGCTACACCTTC
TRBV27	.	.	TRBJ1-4	CASSFVPTAGAATNEKLFF	TGTGCCAGCAGTTTCGTCCCGACCGCCGGTGCAGCAACTAATGAAAAACTGTTTTTT
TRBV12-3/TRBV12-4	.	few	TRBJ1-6	CASSLASNSPLHF	TGTGCCAGCAGTTTAGCCAGCAATTCACCCCTCCACTTT
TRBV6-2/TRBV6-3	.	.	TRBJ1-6	CASSYSRTSLHF	TGTGCCAGCAGTTACAGTCGGACGTCCCTCCACTTT
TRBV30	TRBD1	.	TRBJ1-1	CAWRGTALNTEAFF	TGTGCCTGGCGGGGGACAGCCTTGAACACTGAAGCTTTCTTT
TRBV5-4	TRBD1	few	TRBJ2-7	CASSQQTGEREQYF	TGTGCCAGCAGCCAGCAGACAGGGGAGAGAGAGCAGTACTTC
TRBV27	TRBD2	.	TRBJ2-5	CASRRTSGRRETQYF	TGTGCCAGCAGGAGGACTAGCGGGAGACGGGAGACCCAGTACTTC
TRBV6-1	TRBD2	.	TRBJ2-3	CASSEAPAGGPSDTQYF	TGTGCCAGCAGTGAAGCGCCAGCGGGGGGGCCATCAGATACGCAGTATTTT
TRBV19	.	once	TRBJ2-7	CASSISAPYEQYF	TGTGCCAGTAGTATCAGCGCTCCCTACGAGCAGTACTTC
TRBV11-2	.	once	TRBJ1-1	CASSLSVSMNTEAFF	TGTGCCAGCAGCTTATCGGTTTCCATGAACACTGAAGCTTTCTTT
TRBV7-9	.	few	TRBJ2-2	CASSLRPLEGYPGELFF	TGTGCCAGCAGCTTAAGACCTCTCGAGGGGTACCCCGGGGAGCTGTTTTTT
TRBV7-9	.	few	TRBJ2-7	CASTRSGGQGSGEQYF	TGTGCCAGCACCCGTTCGGGTGGTCAGGGGTCGGGCGAGCAGTACTTC
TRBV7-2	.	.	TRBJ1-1	CASSPRAGNTEAFF	TGTGCCAGCAGCCCGAGGGCCGGGAACACTGAAGCTTTCTTT
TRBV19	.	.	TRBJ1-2	CASSLRDGNYGYTF	TGTGCCAGTAGTCTCCGGGACGGTAACTATGGCTACACCTTC
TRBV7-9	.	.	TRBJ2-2	CASSPRGGTGELFF	TGTGCCAGCAGCCCCAGGGGAGGGACCGGGGAGCTGTTTTTT
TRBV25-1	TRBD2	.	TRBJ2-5	CASSESGTSGYQETQYF	TGTGCCAGCAGTGAATCTGGGACTAGCGGGTACCAAGAGACCCAGTACTTC
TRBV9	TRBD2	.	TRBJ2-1	CASSATSGGAGEQFF	TGTGCCAGCAGCGCGACTAGCGGGGGGGCGGGTGAGCAGTTCTTC
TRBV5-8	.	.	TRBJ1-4	CASSLPGAPENEKLFF	TGTGCCAGCAGCTTACCCGGGGCCCCTGAAAATGAAAAACTGTTTTTT
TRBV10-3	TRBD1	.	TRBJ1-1	CAISESRTGMDTEAFF	TGTGCCATCAGTGAGTCACGGACAGGGATGGACACTGAAGCTTTCTTT
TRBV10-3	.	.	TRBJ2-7	CAIRTTQDSYEQYF	TGTGCCATCAGGACGACGCAGGACTCCTACGAGCAGTACTTC
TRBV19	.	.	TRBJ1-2	CASTNGGPGFDRGYTF	TGTGCCAGCACAAACGGGGGTCCCGGCTTTGACAGGGGCTACACCTTC
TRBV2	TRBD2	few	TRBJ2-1	CAGSGGDYNEQFF	TGTGCCGGTAGCGGGGGCGATTACAATGAGCAGTTCTTC
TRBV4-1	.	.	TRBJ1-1	CASSRDRDTEAFF	TGCGCCAGCAGCCGGGATCGAGACACTGAAGCTTTCTTT
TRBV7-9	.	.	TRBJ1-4	CASSSQQGAYEKLFF	TGTGCCAGCAGCTCACAACAGGGCGCCTACGAAAAACTGTTTTTT
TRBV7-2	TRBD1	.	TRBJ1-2	CASSWGQNYGYTF	TGTGCCAGCAGCTGGGGACAGAACTATGGCTACACCTTC
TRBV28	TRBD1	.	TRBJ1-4	CASSLGQRIEKLFF	TGTGCCAGCAGTCTGGGACAGAGGATCGAAAAACTGTTTTTT
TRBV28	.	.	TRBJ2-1	CASSLRDEQFF	TGTGCCAGCAGTTTGCGGGATGAGCAGTTCTTC
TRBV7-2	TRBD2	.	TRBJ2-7	CASSFSGNYEQYF	TGTGCCAGCAGCTTTAGCGGGAACTACGAGCAGTACTTC
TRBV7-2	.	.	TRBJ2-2	CASSPTRRDGGELFF	TGTGCCAGCAGCCCTACCCGGAGGGATGGCGGGGAGCTGTTTTTT